The T cell receptor (beta chain) described here comes from a study of vaccination and CD4 T cells after COVID-19. Details on this clonotype: Its cognate antigen is unknown.

CDR3 length equals 13 residues. V shed 6 bases and J 1 base; nucleotides not matched to a gene: 2. The germline V gene encodes CDR1 MNHNS and CDR2 SASEGT. Treatment in this sample: roughly 10-day PBMC culture with coronavirus spike peptide pools or control peptides (ViraFEST assay). An Oncomine TCR Beta short-read assay was used to sequence the DNA from cultured CD4+ T cells. TCRdb re-analysed the PCR reads in MiXCR, keeping a single row per CDR3 protein. Of around 4,000 distinct CDR3 sequences in the sample, about 20% are singletons; the top ten hold 14% to 15%. The source of this sequence is a human donor who had recovered from COVID-19. Source material: CD4+ T cells from blood, cultured in vitro. This chain links TRBV6-1 with TRBJ1-1; 7 positions match TRBD1. The CDR3 here is CASSRQGNTEAFF. DNA for the CDR3: TGTGCCAGCAGCCGACAGGGGAACACTGAAGCTTTCTTT.